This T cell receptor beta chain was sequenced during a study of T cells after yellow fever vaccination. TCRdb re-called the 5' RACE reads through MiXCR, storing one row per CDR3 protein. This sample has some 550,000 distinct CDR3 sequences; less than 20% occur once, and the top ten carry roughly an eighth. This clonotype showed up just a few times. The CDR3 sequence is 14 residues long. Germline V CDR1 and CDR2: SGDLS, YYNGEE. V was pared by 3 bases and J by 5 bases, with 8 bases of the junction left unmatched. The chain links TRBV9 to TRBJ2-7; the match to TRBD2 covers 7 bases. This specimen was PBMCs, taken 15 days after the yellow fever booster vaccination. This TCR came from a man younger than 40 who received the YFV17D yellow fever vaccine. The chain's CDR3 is CASSALAKGNEQYF. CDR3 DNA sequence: TGTGCCAGCAGCGCACTAGCGAAAGGGAACGAGCAGTACTTC.